This T cell receptor beta chain was recorded in a study of CD8+CD57+ T cells in acquired aplastic anemia. As for the study in general: Healthy donor CD4+ cell samples had a mean of roughly 10 million reads.

Template material for TCR beta VDJ and CDR3 profiling consisted of genomic DNA. TCRdb ran MiXCR on the reads and lists one entry per CDR3 protein. The sample consists of 200,000 to 250,000 distinct CDR3 sequences, almost 35% of them appearing once. This clonotype was counted ten times or more. Its specificity is unknown. The CDR3 loop spans 18 amino acids. The germline V gene has CDR1 LNHDA and CDR2 SQIVND (reference sequence). The ends were cut back, 3 bases at V and 4 bases at J, with 24 bases in the middle. Findings and caveats of the study: Sharing between patients and controls was observed for twenty-nine CD8+ CDR3 sequences. Patient and control CD8+ Simpson's diversity was not significantly different.

Sample: sorted CD4+, CD8+, or CD8+CD57+ T cells (not recorded which) from PBMCs. V usage is TRBV19 and J usage is TRBJ1-1; D perhaps matches TRBD1 (6 bases). The TCR was taken from a human donor in good health, serving as a control. The CDR3 nucleotides read TGTGCCAGTAGTATGAGCCTTGGAGGAAGGGGGAGGGTCACTGAAGCTTTCTTT. This gives the protein CASSMSLGGRGRVTEAFF.